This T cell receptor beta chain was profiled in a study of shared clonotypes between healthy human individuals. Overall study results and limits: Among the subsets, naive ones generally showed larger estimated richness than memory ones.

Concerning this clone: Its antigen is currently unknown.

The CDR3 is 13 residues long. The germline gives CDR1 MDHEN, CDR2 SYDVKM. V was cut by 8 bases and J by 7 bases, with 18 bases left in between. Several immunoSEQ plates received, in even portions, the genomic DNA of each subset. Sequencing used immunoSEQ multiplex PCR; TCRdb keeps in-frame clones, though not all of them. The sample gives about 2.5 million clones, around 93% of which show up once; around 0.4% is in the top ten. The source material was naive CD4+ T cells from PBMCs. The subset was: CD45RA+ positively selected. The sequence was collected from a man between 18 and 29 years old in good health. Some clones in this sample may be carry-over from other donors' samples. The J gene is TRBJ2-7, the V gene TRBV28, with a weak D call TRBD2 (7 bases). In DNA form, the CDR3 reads TGTGCCAGCCAGGGGACTATTGTACGGGAGCAGTACTTC. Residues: CASQGTIVREQYF.